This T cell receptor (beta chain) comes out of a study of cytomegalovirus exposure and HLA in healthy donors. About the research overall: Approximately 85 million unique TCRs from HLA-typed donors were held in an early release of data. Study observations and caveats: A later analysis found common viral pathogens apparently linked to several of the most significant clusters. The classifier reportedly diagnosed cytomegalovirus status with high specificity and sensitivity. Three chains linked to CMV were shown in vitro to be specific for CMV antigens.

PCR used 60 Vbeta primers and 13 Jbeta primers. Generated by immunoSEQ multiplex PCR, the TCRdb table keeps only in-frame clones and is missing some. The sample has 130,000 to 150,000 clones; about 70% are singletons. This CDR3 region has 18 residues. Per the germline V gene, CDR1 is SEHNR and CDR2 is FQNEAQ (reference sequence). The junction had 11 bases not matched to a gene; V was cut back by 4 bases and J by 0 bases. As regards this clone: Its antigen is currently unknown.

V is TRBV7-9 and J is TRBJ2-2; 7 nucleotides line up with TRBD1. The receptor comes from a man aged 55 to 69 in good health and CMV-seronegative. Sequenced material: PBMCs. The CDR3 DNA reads TGTGCCAGCAGCTCCATCACCGGGACAGCCCCGAACACCGGGGAGCTGTTTTTT. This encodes CASSSITGTAPNTGELFF.